The 14 T cell receptor beta chains given below trace back to one sample, sequenced in a study of cytomegalovirus exposure and HLA in healthy donors. PCR employed 60 Vbeta and 13 Jbeta primers. TCRdb's copy holds only in-frame clones and misses some; the assay was immunoSEQ multiplex PCR. With 100,000 to 150,000 clones in the sample, the ten largest clones hold approximately 2.6%. The material sequenced was PBMCs. Receptors originate from a man aged 25-45 years in good health and CMV-seronegative.

The chain couples TRBV2 to TRBJ1-3, with D perhaps matching TRBD1 (5 bases). V was trimmed by 3 bases and J by 0 bases, leaving 9 bases between them. The CDR3 covers 15 residues. The germline CDR1 and CDR2 sequences are SNHLY and FYNNEI. The CDR3 loop is CASSDRGTSGNTIYF. The CDR3 coding sequence is TGTGCCAGCAGTGATAGGGGAACCTCTGGAAACACCATATATTTT.

V and J are TRBV28 and TRBJ2-1, with 11 bases aligning to TRBD2. The CDR3 has 16 amino acids. The junction had 9 bases not matched to a gene; V was cut back by 4 bases and J by 7 bases. Germline CDR1 and CDR2: MDHEN and SYDVKM. Here the CDR3 reads CASSSSALAGENEQFF. The CDR3, as DNA: TGTGCCAGCAGTTCCTCGGCACTAGCGGGAGAGAATGAGCAGTTCTTC.

V usage is TRBV28 and J usage is TRBJ2-7; 11 bases are a match to TRBD2. The ends lost 6 bases at V and 3 bases at J; junction bases unmatched: 7. The CDR3 extends over 15 amino acids. Germline V lookup: CDR1 MDHEN, CDR2 SYDVKM. The CDR3 here is CASSPRLAGSYEQYF. In DNA, the CDR3 is TGTGCCAGCAGCCCTCGACTAGCGGGAAGCTACGAGCAGTACTTC.

This chain joins TRBV28 and TRBJ1-2, with no clear D. This CDR3 is 13 amino acids long. Germline lookup yields CDR1 MDHEN and CDR2 SYDVKM. Trimming shortened V by 7 bases and J by 2 bases, and 11 bases separated the two germline ends. DNA of the CDR3: TGTGCCAGCACCCTGGGAGGGAACTATGGCTACACCTTC. It yields the protein CASTLGGNYGYTF.

Regarding this clone: Compared with germline, one end of the junction differs, possibly owing to a read error. The identical CDR3 is also encoded by other nucleotide sequences in the sample. The CDR3 sequence is CASSPGSRRRGGFF. The CDR3 coding sequence is TGCGCCAGCAGCCCCGGGTCCCGGAGACGTGGTGGGTTCTTC. The V call is TRBV5-6, the J call TRBJ2-1; D gene uncertain. The CDR3 has 14 amino acids. Per germline, CDR1 SGHDT and CDR2 YYEEEE. Drawing the rest from reference TRBV5-6 and TRBJ2-1, the complete variable domain is DAGVTQSPTHLIKTRGQQVTLRCSPKSGHDTVSWYQQALGQGPQFIFQYYEEEERQRGNFPDRFSGHQFPNYSSELNVNALLLGDSALYLCASSPGSRRRGGFFGPGTRLTVL.

The V call is TRBV30, the J call TRBJ2-5; D might be TRBD2 (6 bases). The DNA end favors TRBJ2-7, so the J call may be wrong. The germline V gene encodes CDR1 GTSNPN and CDR2 SVGIG (reference sequence). The CDR3 length is 13 residues. The chain's CDR3 is CAWSLGGPYEQYF. The CDR3 DNA sequence: TGTGCCTGGAGTTTGGGAGGCCCCTACGAGCAGTACTTC.

The V and J genes are TRBV5-4 and TRBJ1-6; 7 bases fit TRBD1. The germline CDR1 and CDR2 sequences are SGHNT and YYREEE (reference sequence). V trimming: 3 bases; J trimming: 10 bases; junction bases outside the gene matches: 10. The CDR3 spans 15 residues. The chain's CDR3 is CASSWNRGGNSPLHF. The DNA of the CDR3 is TGTGCCAGCAGCTGGAACAGGGGTGGTAACTCACCCCTCCACTTT.

The rearrangement links TRBV5-6 to TRBJ2-7, with a tentative D call TRBD1 (5 bases). The CDR3 is made up of 14 amino acids. The germline CDR1 and CDR2 sequences are SGHDT and YYEEEE. Deletions cut 1 base from V and 7 bases from J, with 15 bases between. CDR3 in DNA: TGTGCCAGCAGCTTGTGGGTCGCTAGGGGAGAGCAGTACTTC. Its protein product is CASSLWVARGEQYF.

This chain joins TRBV7-9 and TRBJ2-7; 8 positions match TRBD2. Trimming took 5 bases from V and 2 from J; bases not matched to a gene: 11. The CDR3 extends over 16 amino acids. Germline V gene sequence: CDR1 SEHNR, CDR2 FQNEAQ (reference sequence). The CDR3: CASSPPGERETYEQYF. CDR3 DNA: TGTGCCAGCAGCCCCCCGGGCGAGCGGGAGACCTACGAGCAGTACTTC. The whole variable domain, remainder taken from reference TRBV7-9 and TRBJ2-7, is DTGVSQNPRHKITKRGQNVTFRCDPISEHNRLYWYRQTLGQGPEFLTYFQNEAQLEKSRLLSDRFSAERPKGSFSTLEIQRTEQGDSAMYLCASSPPGERETYEQYFGPGTRLTVT.

The chain uses TRBV28 and TRBJ2-2; the D gene is possibly TRBD2 (6 bases). Per the germline V gene, CDR1 is MDHEN and CDR2 is SYDVKM. The CDR3 loop spans 19 amino acids. V lost 3 bases to trimming and J lost 2 bases, with 22 bases between them. The CDR3 region is CASSFRFGAGSGNTGELFF. CDR3 nucleotide sequence: TGTGCCAGCAGTTTTAGATTCGGGGCCGGGAGCGGCAACACCGGGGAGCTGTTTTTT.

The V gene is TRBV28, the J gene TRBJ1-1, with D possibly being TRBD1 (5 bases). The CDR3 sequence is 17 residues long. The germline V and J ends were trimmed by 7 bases and 1 base, with 22 bases remaining between them. Per germline, CDR1 MDHEN and CDR2 SYDVKM. CDR3 protein: CASTENRYRRPNTEAFF. Here the CDR3 DNA reads TGTGCCAGCACAGAAAACAGGTATCGGAGACCGAACACTGAAGCTTTCTTT. The full variable domain, with the rest looked up from reference TRBV28 and TRBJ1-1, is DVKVTQSSRYLVKRTGEKVFLECVQDMDHENMFWYRQDPGLGLRLIYFSYDVKMKEKGDIPEGYSVSREKKERFSLILESASTNQTSMYLCASTENRYRRPNTEAFFGQGTRLTVV.

The rearrangement uses TRBV29-1 and TRBJ2-1; TRBD2 agrees at 11 bases. In germline, CDR1 is SQVTM, CDR2 ANQGSEA. After removal of 3 bases from V and 5 bases from J, the junction contained 9 bases not matched to a gene. The CDR3 contains 16 residues. The CDR3, as DNA: TGCAGCGTTGATATGTCGGGGACTAGCGGAAACAATGAGCAGTTCTTC. Protein: CSVDMSGTSGNNEQFF.

The V gene is TRBV6-4, the J gene TRBJ2-3; 7 bases map to TRBD2. Germline CDR1 reads MRHNA; CDR2 reads SNTAGT. V lost 3 bases and J lost 0; bases outside the gene matches: 3. There are 15 residues in the CDR3. The CDR3 sequence: CASSEGSGSTDTQYF. CDR3 coding DNA: TGTGCCAGCAGTGAAGGTAGCGGGAGCACAGATACGCAGTATTTT.

The DNA for the CDR3 is TGTGCCACCGAATCCGGCCGAGGAGATAGCAATCAGCCCCAGCATTTT. It translates to CATESGRGDSNQPQHF. V is TRBV10-3 and J is TRBJ1-5, with D unclear. The V end was cut by 10 bases, the J end by 0 bases, with 19 bases between. Germline V CDR1 and CDR2: ENHRY, SYGVKD. The CDR3 loop spans 16 amino acids.